This entry concerns a single TCR beta chain. Its antigen is still unknown. The CDR3 consists of 15 residues. Trimming cost V 5 bases and J 2 bases, with 15 bases left between them. Germline values: CDR1 SGHTA, CDR2 FQGNSA. The data originate from a study of cytomegalovirus exposure and HLA in healthy donors. Findings and caveats of the study: A further, later analysis showed that HLA-associated TCR beta chains (compared with equally common others) were more clonally expanded. Previously analyzed data showed that most TCR beta V segments were productive at a frequency of about 90% or about 30%. Presence/absence results assume similar sequencing depth per donor, which may not hold. TCR beta sequences reportedly predicted most subjects' HLA-A and HLA-B alleles accurately.

The PCR ran on 60 Vbeta and 13 Jbeta primers. Produced via immunoSEQ multiplex PCR; TCRdb's table is partial and in-frame only. The data hold roughly 120,000 clones, with under 90% observed a single time. This chain connects TRBV7-2 to TRBJ2-5; the D gene is possibly TRBD2 (5 bases). The TCR comes from a woman aged 25 to 39 in good health and CMV-seronegative. The sample comprised PBMCs. CDR3 protein: CASSLLEGSQETQYF. CDR3 nucleotide sequence: TGTGCCAGCAGCCTCCTCGAGGGTAGTCAAGAGACCCAGTACTTC.